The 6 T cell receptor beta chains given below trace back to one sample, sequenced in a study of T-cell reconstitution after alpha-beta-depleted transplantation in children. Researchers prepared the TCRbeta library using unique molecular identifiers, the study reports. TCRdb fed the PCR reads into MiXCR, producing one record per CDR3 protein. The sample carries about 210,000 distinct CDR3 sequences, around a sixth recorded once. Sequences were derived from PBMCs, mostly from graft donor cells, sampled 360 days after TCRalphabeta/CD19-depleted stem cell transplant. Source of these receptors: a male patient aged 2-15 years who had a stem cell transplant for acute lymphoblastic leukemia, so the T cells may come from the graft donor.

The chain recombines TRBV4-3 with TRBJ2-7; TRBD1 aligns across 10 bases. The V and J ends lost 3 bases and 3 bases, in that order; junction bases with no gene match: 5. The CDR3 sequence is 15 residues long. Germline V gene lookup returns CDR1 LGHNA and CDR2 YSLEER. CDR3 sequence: CASSQATGGGYEQYF. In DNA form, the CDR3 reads TGCGCCAGCAGCCAGGCGACAGGGGGCGGCTACGAGCAGTACTTC.

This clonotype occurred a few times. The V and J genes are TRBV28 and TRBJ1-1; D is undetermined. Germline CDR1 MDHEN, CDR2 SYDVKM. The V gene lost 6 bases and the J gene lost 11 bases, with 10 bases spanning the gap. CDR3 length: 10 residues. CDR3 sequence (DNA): TGTGCCAGCAGCCGCTTTGCCGCTTTCTTT. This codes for CASSRFAAFF.

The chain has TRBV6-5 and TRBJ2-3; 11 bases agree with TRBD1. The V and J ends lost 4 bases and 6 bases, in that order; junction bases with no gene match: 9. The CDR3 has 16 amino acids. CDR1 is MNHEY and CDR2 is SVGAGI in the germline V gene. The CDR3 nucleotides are TGTGCCAGCAGTTCGACCCGGGACAGGGGGACGGATACGCAGTATTTT. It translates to CASSSTRDRGTDTQYF.

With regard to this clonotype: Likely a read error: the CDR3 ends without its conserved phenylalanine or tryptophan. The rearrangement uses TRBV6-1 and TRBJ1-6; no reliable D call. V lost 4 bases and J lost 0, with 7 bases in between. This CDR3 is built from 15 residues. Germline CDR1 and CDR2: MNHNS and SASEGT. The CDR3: CASSAVSSYNSPLHV. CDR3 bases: TGTGCCAGCAGTGCAGTGAGCTCCTATAATTCACCCCTCCACGTT.

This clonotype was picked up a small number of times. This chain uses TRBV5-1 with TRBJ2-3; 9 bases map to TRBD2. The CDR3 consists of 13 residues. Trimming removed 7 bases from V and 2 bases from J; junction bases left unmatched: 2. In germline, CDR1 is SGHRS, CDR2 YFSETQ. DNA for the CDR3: TGCGCCAGCCGCGGGGGGGCCACAGATACGCAGTATTTT. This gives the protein CASRGGATDTQYF.

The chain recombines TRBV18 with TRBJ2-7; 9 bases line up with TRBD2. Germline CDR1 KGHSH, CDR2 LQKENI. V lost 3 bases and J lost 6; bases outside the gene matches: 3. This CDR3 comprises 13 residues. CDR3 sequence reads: CASSPGLAFEQYF. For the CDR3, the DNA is TGTGCCAGCTCACCGGGACTAGCTTTCGAGCAGTACTTC.